This TCR beta chain appears in the sequencing data of a study of CD8 T cells in ankylosing spondylitis. Points from the study as a whole: CD8+ cells made up the disease-linked clones, which were relatively rare in peripheral blood. Earlier work had already found some motif variants in reactive arthritis synovial fluid and blood.

MiXCR was run by TCRdb on the 5' RACE reads, yielding one entry per CDR3 protein. There are 80,000 to 100,000 distinct CDR3 sequences in the sample; about 8.5% occur only once, and 8.5% to 10% lies in the top ten. This clonotype was recorded many times. Its antigen remains unknown. Trimming cost V 4 bases and J 7 bases; bases outside gene matches: 7. Germline CDR1 and CDR2: DFQATT and SNEGSKA (reference sequence). The CDR3 length is 12 residues. The genes are TRBV20-1 and TRBJ2-7, with 7 bases identical to TRBD2. The TCR was taken from a male donor with ankylosing spondylitis or in good health (not recorded which). Sequencing was carried out using blood, either unsorted or a sorted T cell fraction (not recorded which). The CDR3: CSAKAGVREQYF. Written as DNA, the CDR3 is TGCAGTGCTAAGGCGGGAGTGAGGGAGCAGTACTTC.